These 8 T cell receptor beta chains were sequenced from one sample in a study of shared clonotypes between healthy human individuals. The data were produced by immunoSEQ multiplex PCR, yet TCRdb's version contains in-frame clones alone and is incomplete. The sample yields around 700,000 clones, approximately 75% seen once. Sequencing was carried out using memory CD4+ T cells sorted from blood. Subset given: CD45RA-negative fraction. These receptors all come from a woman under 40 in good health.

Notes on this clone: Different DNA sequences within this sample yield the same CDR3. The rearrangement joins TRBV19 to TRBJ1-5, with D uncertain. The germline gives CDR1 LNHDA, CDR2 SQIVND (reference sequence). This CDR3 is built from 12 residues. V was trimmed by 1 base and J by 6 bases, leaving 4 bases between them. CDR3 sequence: CASSIVSQPQHF. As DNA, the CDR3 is TGTGCCAGTAGTATAGTAAGTCAGCCCCAGCATTTT. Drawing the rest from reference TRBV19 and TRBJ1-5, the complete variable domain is DGGITQSPKYLFRKEGQNVTLSCEQNLNHDAMYWYRQDPGQGLRLIYYSQIVNDFQKGDIAEGYSVSREKKESFPLTVTSAQKNPTAFYLCASSIVSQPQHFGDGTRLSIL.

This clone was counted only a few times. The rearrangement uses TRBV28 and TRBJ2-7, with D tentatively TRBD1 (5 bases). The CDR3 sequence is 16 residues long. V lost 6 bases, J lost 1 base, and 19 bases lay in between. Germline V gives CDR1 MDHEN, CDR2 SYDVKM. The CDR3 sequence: CASSEDLQSGSYEQYF. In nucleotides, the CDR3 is TGTGCCAGCAGCGAGGACCTTCAGTCAGGGTCCTACGAGCAGTACTTC.

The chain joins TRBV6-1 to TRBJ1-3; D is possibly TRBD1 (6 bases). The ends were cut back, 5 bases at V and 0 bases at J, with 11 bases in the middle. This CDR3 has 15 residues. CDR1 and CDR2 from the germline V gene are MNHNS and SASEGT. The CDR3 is CASSTGPNSGNTIYF. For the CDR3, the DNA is TGTGCCAGCAGTACAGGGCCCAACTCTGGAAACACCATATATTTT.

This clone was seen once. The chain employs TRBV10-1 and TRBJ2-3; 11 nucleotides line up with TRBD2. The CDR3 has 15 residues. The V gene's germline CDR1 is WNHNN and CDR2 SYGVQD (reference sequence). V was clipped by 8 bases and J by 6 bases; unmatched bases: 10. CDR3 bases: TGCGCCAGCGGGGATACTAGCGGGAGTGGTGATACGCAGTATTTT. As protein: CASGDTSGSGDTQYF.

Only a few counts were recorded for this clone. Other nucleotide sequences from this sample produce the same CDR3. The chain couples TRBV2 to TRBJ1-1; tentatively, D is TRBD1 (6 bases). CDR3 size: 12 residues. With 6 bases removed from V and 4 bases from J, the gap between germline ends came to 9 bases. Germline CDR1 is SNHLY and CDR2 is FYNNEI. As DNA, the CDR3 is TGTGCCAGCAGCCCGGGGGCCACTGAAGCTTTCTTT. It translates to CASSPGATEAFF.

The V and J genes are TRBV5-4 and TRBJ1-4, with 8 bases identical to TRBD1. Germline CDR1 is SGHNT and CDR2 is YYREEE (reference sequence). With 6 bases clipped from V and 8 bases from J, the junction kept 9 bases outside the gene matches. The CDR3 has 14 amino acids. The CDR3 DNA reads TGTGCCAGCAAGAAGGACAGGGATCACGAAAAACTGTTTTTT. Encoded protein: CASKKDRDHEKLFF.

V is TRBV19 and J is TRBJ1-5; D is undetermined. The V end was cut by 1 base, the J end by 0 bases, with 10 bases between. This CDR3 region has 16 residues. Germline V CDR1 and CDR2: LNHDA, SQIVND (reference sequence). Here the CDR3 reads CASSIVSPGSNQPQHF. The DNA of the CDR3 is TGTGCCAGTAGTATAGTGAGCCCGGGTAGCAATCAGCCCCAGCATTTT.

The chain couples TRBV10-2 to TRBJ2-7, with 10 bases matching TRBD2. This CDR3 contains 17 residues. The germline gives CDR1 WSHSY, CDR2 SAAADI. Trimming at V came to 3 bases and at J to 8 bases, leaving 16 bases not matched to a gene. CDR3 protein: CASSDPLFPASGSKQYF. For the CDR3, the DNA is TGCGCCAGCAGTGACCCCCTTTTTCCCGCTAGCGGGAGCAAGCAGTACTTC.